This entry lists 5 T cell receptor beta chains sequenced from one sample in a study of blood T cell repertoires in COVID-19. TCRdb's copy holds only in-frame clones and misses some; the assay was immunoSEQ multiplex PCR. The table records 300,000 to 500,000 clones, over 75% of them present only once. The sample comprised PBMCs or T cells enriched from blood (not recorded which). These receptors were taken from a woman under 40 with acute COVID-19.

The genes are TRBV3-1 (or the pseudogene TRBV3-2) and TRBJ2-1; 13 bases align to TRBD2. V dropped 0 bases and J dropped 10; count of bases not matched to a gene: 6. Germline CDR1 reads LGHDT; CDR2 reads YNNKEL (reference sequence). The CDR3 loop spans 16 amino acids. The DNA for the CDR3 is TGTGCCAGCAGCCAAGATACTAGCGGGGGGGCTGGCGAGCAGTTCTTC. It is translated as CASSQDTSGGAGEQFF.

With regard to this clone: The germline gene is not matched at one end of the junction; a read error may be the cause. The V and J genes are TRBV18 and TRBJ1-3; 9 bases are shared with TRBD1. Germline loops: CDR1 KGHSH, CDR2 LQKENI. The CDR3 consists of 16 residues. The CDR3 protein is CASSSPGTGFGNTIYF. The CDR3 DNA follows: TGTGCCAGCTCATCACCCGGGACAGGGTTCGGAAACACCATATATTTT.

The chain links TRBV7-2 to TRBJ2-1; tentatively, D is TRBD2 (5 bases). The CDR3 totals 15 residues. Germline V gene sequence: CDR1 SGHTA, CDR2 FQGNSA. V dropped 5 bases and J dropped 4 bases, with 15 bases sitting between them. This CDR3 reads CASSVTLDSYNEQFF. The CDR3 coding sequence is TGTGCCAGCAGCGTAACCTTGGACTCTTACAATGAGCAGTTCTTC.

Only one count was recorded for this clone. V and J are TRBV7-3 and TRBJ2-2; weak D call: TRBD1 (6 bases). Trimming removed 6 bases at V and 1 base at J, with 9 bases between. CDR1 SGHTA and CDR2 FQGTGA come from the germline V gene. The CDR3 has 14 residues. The CDR3: CASRADRNTGELFF. CDR3 coding DNA: TGTGCCAGCAGGGCGGACAGGAACACCGGGGAGCTGTTTTTT. The full variable domain, completed using reference TRBV7-3 and TRBJ2-2, is GAGVSQTPSNKVTEKGKYVELRCDPISGHTALYWYRQSLGQGPEFLIYFQGTGAADDSGLPNDRFFAVRPEGSVSTLKIQRTERGDSAVYLCASRADRNTGELFFGEGSRLTVL.

The chain couples TRBV4-1 to TRBJ2-3; 7 bases align to TRBD1. The V gene's germline CDR1 is MGHRA and CDR2 YSYEKL. This CDR3 is built from 17 residues. Trimming took 6 bases from V and 1 from J; bases not matched to a gene: 13. The CDR3 DNA reads TGCGCCAGCAGATCTTTGCCGGGACAGCCAGGCACAGATACGCAGTATTTT. Its protein is CASRSLPGQPGTDTQYF.